The 2 T cell receptor beta chains given below trace back to one sample, sequenced in a study of blood T cell repertoires in COVID-19. Clones were read by immunoSEQ multiplex PCR, and TCRdb kept only the in-frame ones, dropping some. The table shows roughly 120,000 clones, with almost 90% occurring only once. Sample: peripheral blood. These receptors were obtained from a woman between 55 and 75 years old with COVID-19, enrolled during active disease.

The chain links TRBV7-6 to TRBJ2-2; 12 bases align to TRBD2. This CDR3 region has 17 residues. Per germline, CDR1 SGHVS and CDR2 FNYEAQ. V was pared by 10 bases and J by 2 bases, with 11 bases of the junction left unmatched. The CDR3 loop is CAILRLAGANNTGELFF. Here the CDR3 DNA reads TGTGCCATCTTGAGACTAGCGGGGGCCAATAACACCGGGGAGCTGTTTTTT.

The chain is built from TRBV3-1 (or the pseudogene TRBV3-2) and TRBJ1-2; TRBD1 aligns across 7 bases. CDR1 and CDR2 (germline): LGHDT, YNNKEL (reference sequence). J was trimmed by 2 bases and V by 1 base; bases with no gene match: 4. This CDR3 has 15 amino acids. CDR3 DNA: TGTGCCAGCAGCCAAGCGGCCAGGGGGAACTATGGCTACACCTTC. Protein: CASSQAARGNYGYTF.